The TCR beta chain described here comes from a study of shared clonotypes between healthy human individuals. Study-wide context: Each donor had three CD4 naive, three CD4 memory, two CD8 naive and one CD8 memory plate. The study's findings and limits: Naive subsets tended to show greater estimated richness than memory subsets. Blood was the only sampled material, and tissue repertoires likely differ. Owing to a small donor count, the genetic and exposure-history diversity represented was limited.

V was pared by 1 base and J by 5 bases, with 8 bases of the junction left unmatched. In germline, CDR1 is KGHSH, CDR2 LQKENI. CDR3 length: 18 residues. The protocol was immunoSEQ multiplex PCR, while the TCRdb copy is restricted to in-frame clones and leaves out a portion. The table includes 190,000 or so clones, approximately 70% detected once. As regards this clone: Its cognate antigen is unknown.

The receptor comes from a man aged 30 to 45 in good health. The chain employs TRBV18 and TRBJ2-5; 15 bases line up with TRBD2. Material for sequencing was memory CD4+ T cells sorted from blood. The subset here: CD45RA-negative fraction. The DNA of the CDR3 is TGTGCCAGCTCACCACTTCTAGGACTAGCGGGAGGGATGGAGACCCAGTACTTC. Protein: CASSPLLGLAGGMETQYF.